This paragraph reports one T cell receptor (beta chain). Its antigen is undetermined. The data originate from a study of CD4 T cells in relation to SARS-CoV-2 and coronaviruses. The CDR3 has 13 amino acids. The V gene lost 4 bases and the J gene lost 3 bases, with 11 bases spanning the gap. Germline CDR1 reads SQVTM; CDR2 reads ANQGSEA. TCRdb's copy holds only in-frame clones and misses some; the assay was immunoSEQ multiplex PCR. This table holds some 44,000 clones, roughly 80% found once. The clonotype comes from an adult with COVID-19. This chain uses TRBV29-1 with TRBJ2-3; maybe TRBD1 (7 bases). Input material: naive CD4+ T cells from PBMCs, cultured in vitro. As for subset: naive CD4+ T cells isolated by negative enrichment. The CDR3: CSVVAGGTDTQYF. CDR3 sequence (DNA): TGCAGCGTTGTGGCAGGGGGGACAGATACGCAGTATTTT.